Below, 17 T cell receptor beta chains from the same sample are listed, as sequenced in a study of T-cell reconstitution after alpha-beta-depleted transplantation in children. Study-wide results and caveats: A year had passed since transplant, and T-cell counts and diversity by then came mostly from newly produced T cells.

No antigens are known for them. During its preparation, the TCRbeta library received unique molecular identifiers. TCRdb passed the PCR reads through MiXCR, listing each CDR3 protein once. The sample carries about 290,000 distinct CDR3 sequences, around 7.1% recorded once. Sequencing was performed on peripheral blood, taken 360 days after TCRalphabeta/CD19-depleted stem cell transplant. The receptors were gathered from a female patient under 10 years old who had a stem cell transplant for Fanconi anemia, so the T cells may come from the graft donor.

This clonotype was seen repeatedly, ten times or more. V usage is TRBV6-2 or TRBV6-3 and J usage is TRBJ1-1; D ambiguous. The V and J ends lost 4 bases and 4 bases respectively, with 13 bases between them. This CDR3 contains 14 residues. CDR1 MNHEY and CDR2 SVGEGT come from the germline V gene. This chain's CDR3 is CASSFGGPGTEAFF. CDR3 DNA sequence: TGTGCCAGCAGTTTTGGAGGGCCGGGCACTGAAGCTTTCTTT.

The chain is built from TRBV25-1 and TRBJ1-2; the D gene is possibly TRBD1 (5 bases). Germline CDR1 reads MGHDK; CDR2 reads SYGVNS. The V gene lost 3 bases and the J gene lost 8 bases, with 16 bases spanning the gap. The CDR3 is 14 amino acids. The DNA for the CDR3 is TGTGCCAGCAGTGACACGGGGCCCCAGAGGGGCTACACCTTC. It specifies CASSDTGPQRGYTF.

There are many counts of this clonotype. The CDR3 loop is CASSFSGAEAFF. Written as DNA, the CDR3 is TGCGCCAGCAGCTTTTCTGGTGCTGAAGCTTTCTTT. The J gene is TRBJ1-1, the V gene TRBV5-1; no clear D. Looked up from germline, CDR1 is SGHRS and CDR2 is YFSETQ. Trimming removed 2 bases from V and 6 bases from J, with 8 bases in between. The CDR3 is 12 residues long.

At least ten counts were recorded for this clonotype. The rearrangement uses TRBV18 and TRBJ2-3, with unresolved D. The CDR3 runs to 14 residues. CDR1 and CDR2 (germline): KGHSH, LQKENI. V lost 3 bases and J 1 base, leaving 8 bases between the germline ends. The CDR3 nucleotides are TGTGCCAGCTCACCTCTGGAACGCACAGATACGCAGTATTTT. Translating gives CASSPLERTDTQYF.

This clonotype was seen a few times. V usage is TRBV7-8 and J usage is TRBJ2-5, with D maybe TRBD2 (7 bases). This CDR3 has 17 residues. Germline V gene lookup returns CDR1 SGHVS and CDR2 FQNEAQ. V dropped 1 base and J dropped 5 bases, with 20 bases sitting between them. The CDR3 protein is CASSLGRAGAPVETQYF. DNA for the CDR3: TGTGCCAGCAGCTTAGGGCGCGCGGGGGCCCCAGTGGAGACCCAGTACTTC.

In this sample, this clonotype turned up many times. J is TRBJ1-2 and V is TRBV12-3 or TRBV12-4; a possible D gene is TRBD1 (6 bases). The CDR3 extends over 15 amino acids. The germline V and J ends were trimmed by 6 bases and 6 bases, with 20 bases remaining between them. The CDR3 DNA sequence: TGTGCCAGCAGGCTTACAACAGGGCTTTCGGATGGCTACACCTTC. It translates to CASRLTTGLSDGYTF.

Worth noting for this clonotype: Just one base apart from a much larger clone, this may be a read error. CDR3 sequence (DNA): TGTGCCAGCAGCTTAGATGGGCTCTCCTACGAGCAGTACTTC. Its translation is CASSLDGLSYEQYF. The rearrangement joins TRBV11-1 to TRBJ2-7; D remains ambiguous. The V end was cut by 1 base, the J end by 0 bases, with 7 bases between. The CDR3 is 14 amino acids. Germline CDR1 is SGHAT and CDR2 is FQDESV (reference sequence).

A note on this clonotype: A single base separates this from a much larger clone, so it may be a read error. This chain's CDR3 is CASSSQSNTGQLFF. The CDR3 DNA reads as TGTGCCAGCAGTTCTCAATCGAACACCGGGCAGCTGTTTTTT. V is TRBV2 and J is TRBJ2-2; no definite D call. Per germline, CDR1 SNHLY and CDR2 FYNNEI. The CDR3 covers 14 residues.

This clonotype has only a few counts. This rearrangement joins TRBV2 to TRBJ2-7, with a weak D call TRBD2 (6 bases). Germline loops: CDR1 SNHLY, CDR2 FYNNEI. Trimming took off 4 bases at V and 4 bases at J, with 14 bases between the two ends. CDR3 length: 14 amino acids. The CDR3 bases are TGTGCCAGCAGTGCGCGGGGTTGGTCTTACGAGCAGTACTTC. Residues: CASSARGWSYEQYF. The complete variable domain, with remaining parts taken from reference TRBV2 and TRBJ2-7, reads EPEVTQTPSHQVTQMGQEVILRCVPISNHLYFYWYRQILGQKVEFLVSFYNNEISEKSEIFDDQFSVERPDGSNFTLKIRSTKLEDSAMYFCASSARGWSYEQYFGPGTRLTVT.

This clonotype has just a few counts. The rearrangement uses TRBV6-2 or TRBV6-3 and TRBJ2-1, with 7 bases lining up with TRBD2. The CDR3 length is 15 residues. The germline V gene encodes CDR1 MNHEY and CDR2 SVGEGT. V lost 2 bases to trimming and J lost 8 bases; unmatched junction nucleotides: 9. The CDR3 spells CASSYRTRVRDEQFF. The CDR3 bases are TGTGCCAGCAGTTACCGGACTAGAGTTAGGGATGAGCAGTTCTTC.

Only a few counts were recorded for this clonotype. V and J are TRBV28 and TRBJ2-7, with D unresolved. The V gene lost 3 bases and the J gene lost 6 bases, with 12 bases spanning the gap. The CDR3 is 13 amino acids. Germline CDR1 MDHEN, CDR2 SYDVKM. In DNA, the CDR3 is TGTGCCAGCAGTTTGCCCCAGGTGGCCGAGCAGTACTTC. It codes for CASSLPQVAEQYF.

This clonotype has a count of ten or more. The chain uses TRBV12-3 or TRBV12-4 and TRBJ2-5, with 9 bases matching TRBD1. This CDR3 is 15 amino acids long. V gave up 4 bases and J gave up 4 bases; unmatched junction bases: 7. CDR3 coding DNA: TGTGCCAGCAGTTCCTACAGGGGGCGGACAGAGACCCAGTACTTC. This gives the protein CASSSYRGRTETQYF.

This clonotype was found many times. The chain employs TRBV12-3 or TRBV12-4 and TRBJ2-7; unclear D gene. There are 12 residues in the CDR3. V lost 2 bases to trimming and J lost 5 bases, with 7 bases between them. CDR3 in amino acids: CASSLMGHEQYV. For the CDR3, the DNA is TGTGCCAGCAGTTTAATGGGCCACGAGCAGTACGTC.

This clonotype was picked up many times. The chain combines TRBV12-3 or TRBV12-4 with TRBJ1-3, with a weak D call TRBD1 (5 bases). The ends were cut back, 4 bases at V and 0 bases at J, with 16 bases in the middle. The CDR3 loop spans 17 amino acids. CDR3 DNA sequence: TGTGCCAGCAGTTCAAATCCTGTGGGGCACTCTGGAAACACCATATATTTT. This sequence encodes CASSSNPVGHSGNTIYF.

Ten or more counts support this clonotype. This rearrangement joins TRBV2 to TRBJ2-4, with 8 positions matching TRBD1. Germline V gene lookup returns CDR1 SNHLY and CDR2 FYNNEI. V was clipped by 6 bases and J by 1 base; unmatched bases: 8. This CDR3 has 16 residues. Here the CDR3 reads CASRQRTGQAKNIQYF. The CDR3 nucleotides are TGTGCCAGCAGACAAAGGACAGGGCAGGCCAAAAACATTCAGTACTTC.

This clonotype occurred a few times. The rearrangement joins TRBV10-3 to TRBJ2-5; 7 nucleotides agree with TRBD2. With V trimmed by 5 bases and J by 3 bases, 9 bases remained unmatched. The CDR3 totals 15 residues. Looked up from germline, CDR1 is ENHRY and CDR2 is SYGVKD. DNA of the CDR3: TGTGCCATCAGTCAGAGTCTGGGGGGGGAAGAGACCCAGTACTTC. Translation: CAISQSLGGEETQYF.

This clonotype has more than one count but fewer than ten. The J gene is TRBJ2-7, the V gene TRBV30, with 7 bases identical to TRBD2. Trimming at V came to 2 bases and at J to 2 bases, leaving 6 bases not matched to a gene. Germline V gene data show CDR1 as GTSNPN and CDR2 as SVGIG (reference sequence). This CDR3 spans 14 amino acids. The CDR3 region is CAWSTPGTTYEQYF. CDR3 sequence (DNA): TGTGCCTGGAGTACTCCCGGGACTACCTACGAGCAGTACTTC.